This is a list of T cell receptor beta chains from one sample in a study of neurological immune-mediated disorders. TCRdb re-derived calls from the 5' RACE reads in MiXCR, one entry per CDR3 protein. Of 50,000 to 70,000 distinct CDR3 sequences detected, around 11% appear once; the ten largest clones hold around 7%. The sample comprised PBMCs. Receptors were obtained from a male donor with HTLV-1-associated myelopathy (HAM/TSP). CDR3s include the opening cysteine and the closing phenylalanine or tryptophan. Fields, in order: V gene, clone size, J gene, D gene, CDR3 DNA, CDR3 protein. A D gene is named only where the DNA matches it firmly. Part of the rows lack a size; the others show once, few, many or a class for expanded clones.

>TRBV9|many|TRBJ2-2|NA
TGTGCCAGCAGCGTAGGAGTGAGGGGTTTAGGGGAGCTGTTTTTT
CASSVGVRGLGELFF
>TRBV2|many|TRBJ2-1|NA
TGTGCCAGCAGTGAGAGATCGGGCAATGAGCAGTTCTTC
CASSERSGNEQFF
>TRBV15|many|TRBJ2-6|NA
TGTGCCACCAGCAGAGATTCGGGGACTGGGGCCAACGTCCTGACTTTC
CATSRDSGTGANVLTF
>TRBV5-5|many|TRBJ2-3|NA
TGTGCCAGCAGCCTGACCACAGGCCTTAGCACAGATACGCAGTATTTT
CASSLTTGLSTDTQYF
>TRBV5-1|many|TRBJ1-2|NA
TGCGCCAGCAGCCAATTTTGGGGCGACTATGGCTACACCTTC
CASSQFWGDYGYTF
>TRBV6-6|many|TRBJ2-5|NA
TGTGCCAGCAGCCCGCTAGCCCAAGAGACCCAGTACTTC
CASSPLAQETQYF
>TRBV12-3/TRBV12-4|many|TRBJ1-5|NA
TGTGCCAGCATGGTCGGGGCCAATCAGCCCCAGCATTTT
CASMVGANQPQHF
>TRBV15|many|TRBJ2-4|NA
TGTGCCACCAGCAGAGATCTCGAGAGAAACATTCAGTACTTC
CATSRDLERNIQYF
>TRBV20-1|many|TRBJ2-7|NA
TGCAGTGCTAGTGTTACAGTACCAAGCTCCTACGAGCAGTACTTC
CSASVTVPSSYEQYF
>TRBV6-2/TRBV6-3|many|TRBJ2-1|TRBD2
TGTGCCAGCAGTCCCCGGGGGGGCCCCTACAATGAGCAGTTCTTC
CASSPRGGPYNEQFF
>TRBV20-1|many|TRBJ1-1|NA
TGCAGTAAGTTCAGGGATATGAACACTGAAGCTTTCTTT
CSKFRDMNTEAFF
>TRBV6-2/TRBV6-3|many|TRBJ2-5|NA
TGTGCCAGCAGCGGACAGTCCGGGGACTGGGACCAGTACTTC
CASSGQSGDWDQYF
>TRBV5-1|many|TRBJ2-5|NA
TGCGCCAGCAGCTTAACAGTCCAAGAGACCCAGTACTTC
CASSLTVQETQYF
>TRBV4-3|many|TRBJ1-1|NA
TGCGCCAGCAGCCAACTGGGACACCTGAACACTGAAGCTTTCTTT
CASSQLGHLNTEAFF
>TRBV7-2|many|TRBJ2-5|NA
TGTGCCAGCAGCTTAGTTTTGGAGACCCAGTACTTC
CASSLVLETQYF
>TRBV3-1|many|TRBJ1-2|TRBD1
TGTGCCAGCAGCTTCGGACAGGCCACCTATGGCTACACCTTC
CASSFGQATYGYTF
>TRBV12-3/TRBV12-4|many|TRBJ2-3|TRBD2
TGTGCCAGCAGCCCCGTAGCGGGGGGCTCAACCCGTAGCACAGATACGCAGTATTTT
CASSPVAGGSTRSTDTQYF
>TRBV20-1|many|TRBJ2-5|TRBD2
TGCAGTGCTGTGCGGGGGACCTACCAAGAGACCCAGTACTTC
CSAVRGTYQETQYF
>TRBV6-6|many|TRBJ1-5|TRBD1
TGTGCCAGCAGGGACAGGGGGCTTCAGCCCCAGCATTTT
CASRDRGLQPQHF
>TRBV5-1|many|TRBJ1-2|NA
TGCGCCAGCAGCTTGGGACAGGAAGGTTATGGCTACACCTTC
CASSLGQEGYGYTF
>TRBV20-1|many|TRBJ2-7|NA
TGCAGTGCTACAGGGGTCTACGAGCAGTACTTC
CSATGVYEQYF
>TRBV28|many|TRBJ2-7|TRBD1
TGTGCCAGCAGTTCCCACAGGGGGGCCTACGAGCAGTACTTC
CASSSHRGAYEQYF
>TRBV2|NA|TRBJ1-2|TRBD1
TGTGCCAGCAGGGACAGGGCAGATGGCTACACCTTC
CASRDRADGYTF
>TRBV5-1|many|TRBJ1-2|NA
TGCGCCAGCAGCTTCGGTACGCATGCCTATGGCTACACCTTC
CASSFGTHAYGYTF
>TRBV20-1|many|TRBJ1-2|NA
TGCAGTGCTCCATCGCGGACAGCGGATGGCTACACCTTC
CSAPSRTADGYTF
>TRBV6-4|many|TRBJ1-1|NA
TGTGCCAGCAGTGAGGCAGGGCCGGCTGAAGCTTTCTTT
CASSEAGPAEAFF
>TRBV20-1|many|TRBJ1-2|NA
TGCAGTGCTAGAGATCCTTTTCGCTCCTACACCTTC
CSARDPFRSYTF
>TRBV11-2|many|TRBJ2-1|TRBD2
TGTGCCAGCAGCTATACTAGCGGGGTGAGCTCCTACAATGAGCAGTTCTTC
CASSYTSGVSSYNEQFF
>TRBV5-1|many|TRBJ2-1|NA
TGCGCCAGCAGCTCTCCGGGGCGCTCCTACAATGAGCAGTTCTTC
CASSSPGRSYNEQFF
>TRBV6-5|many|TRBJ1-3|NA
TGTGCCAGCAGTTACGTCGCAGGGAGCTCTGGAAACACCATATATTTT
CASSYVAGSSGNTIYF
>TRBV3-1|few|TRBJ2-5|NA
TGTGCCAGCAGCCCTGGACAGCCTTACCAAGAGACCCAGTACTTC
CASSPGQPYQETQYF
>TRBV20-1|many|TRBJ1-1|TRBD1
TGCAGTGCTAGCCCCAGGGGGGACAGGGAAGTTTCTTTCTTT
CSASPRGDREVSFF
>TRBV20-1|many|TRBJ2-3|TRBD2
TGCAGTGCTAGAGATTCAAGCGGGGGGGCAGGGGATACGCAGTATTTT
CSARDSSGGAGDTQYF